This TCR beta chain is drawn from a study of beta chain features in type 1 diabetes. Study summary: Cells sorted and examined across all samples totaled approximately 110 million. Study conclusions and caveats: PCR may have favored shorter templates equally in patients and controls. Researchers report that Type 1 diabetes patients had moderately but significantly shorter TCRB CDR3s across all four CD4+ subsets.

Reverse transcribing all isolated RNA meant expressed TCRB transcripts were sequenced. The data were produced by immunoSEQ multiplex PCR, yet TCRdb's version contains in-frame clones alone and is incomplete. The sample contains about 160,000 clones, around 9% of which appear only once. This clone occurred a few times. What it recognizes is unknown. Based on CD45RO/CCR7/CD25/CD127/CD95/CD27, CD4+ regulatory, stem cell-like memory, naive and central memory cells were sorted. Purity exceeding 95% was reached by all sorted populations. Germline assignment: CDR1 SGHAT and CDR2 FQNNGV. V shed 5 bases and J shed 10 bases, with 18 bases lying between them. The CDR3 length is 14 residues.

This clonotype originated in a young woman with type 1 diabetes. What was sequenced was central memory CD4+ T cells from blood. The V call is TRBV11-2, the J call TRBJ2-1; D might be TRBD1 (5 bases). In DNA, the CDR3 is TGTGCCAGCAGCCCAACCCCCCAGGGCGGCGAGCAGTTCTTC. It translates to CASSPTPQGGEQFF.